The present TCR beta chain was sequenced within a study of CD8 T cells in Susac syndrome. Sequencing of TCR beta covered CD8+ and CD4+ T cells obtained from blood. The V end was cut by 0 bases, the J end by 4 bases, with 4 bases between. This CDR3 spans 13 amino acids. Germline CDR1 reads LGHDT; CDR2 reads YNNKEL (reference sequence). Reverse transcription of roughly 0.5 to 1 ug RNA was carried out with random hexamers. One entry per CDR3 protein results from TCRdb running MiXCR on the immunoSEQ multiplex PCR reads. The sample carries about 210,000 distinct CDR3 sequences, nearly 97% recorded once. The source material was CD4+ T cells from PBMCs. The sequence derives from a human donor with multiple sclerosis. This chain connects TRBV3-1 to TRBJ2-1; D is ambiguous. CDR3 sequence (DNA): TGTGCCAGCAGCCAAGAGCTGTACAATGAGCAGTTCTTC. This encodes CASSQELYNEQFF.